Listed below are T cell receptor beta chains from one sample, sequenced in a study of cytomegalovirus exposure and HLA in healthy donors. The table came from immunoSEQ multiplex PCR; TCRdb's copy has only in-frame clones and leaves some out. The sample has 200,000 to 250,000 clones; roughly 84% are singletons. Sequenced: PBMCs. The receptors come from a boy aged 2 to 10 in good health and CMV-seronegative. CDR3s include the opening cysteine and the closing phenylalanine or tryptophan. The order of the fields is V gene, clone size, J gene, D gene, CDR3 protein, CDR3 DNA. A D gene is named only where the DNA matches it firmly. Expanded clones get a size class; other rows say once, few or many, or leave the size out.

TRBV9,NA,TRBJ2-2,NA,CASSVAGVLAGELFF,TGTGCCAGCAGCGTAGCGGGAGTGTTGGCCGGGGAGCTGTTTTTT
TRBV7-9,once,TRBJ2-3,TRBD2,CASSRTSGTDTQYF,TGTGCCAGCAGCCGGACTAGCGGCACAGATACGCAGTATTTT
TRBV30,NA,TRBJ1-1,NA,CAWSDLSGHNLKNTEAFF,TGTGCCTGGAGTGACCTGTCGGGACATAATCTCAAGAACACTGAAGCTTTCTTT
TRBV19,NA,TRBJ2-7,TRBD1,CASSTDRDNYEQYF,TGTGCCAGTAGTACGGACAGGGATAACTACGAGCAGTACTTC
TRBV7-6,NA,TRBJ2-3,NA,CASSPRDGRNRDTQYF,TGTGCCAGCAGCCCTAGAGACGGTAGGAACCGGGATACGCAGTATTTT
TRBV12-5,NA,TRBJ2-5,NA,CASGTQTGPETQYF,TGTGCTAGTGGTACTCAAACAGGGCCAGAGACCCAGTACTTC
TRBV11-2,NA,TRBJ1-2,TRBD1,CASSLRTGSNYGYTF,TGTGCCAGCAGCTTGCGGACAGGGAGTAACTATGGCTACACCTTC
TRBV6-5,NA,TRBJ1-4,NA,CASRATGHEKLFF,TGTGCCAGCAGGGCTACAGGGCACGAAAAACTGTTTTTT
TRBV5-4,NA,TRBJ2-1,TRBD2,CASSLVLAGGKNEQFF,TGTGCCAGCAGCTTGGTACTAGCGGGGGGCAAAAATGAGCAGTTCTTC
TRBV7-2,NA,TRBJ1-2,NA,CASSFDFRGGRGYTF,TGTGCCAGCAGCTTTGACTTCAGGGGTGGTCGTGGCTACACCTTC
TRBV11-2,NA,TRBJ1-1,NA,CASSLAVGGTEAFF,TGTGCCAGCAGCTTAGCTGTAGGCGGGACTGAAGCTTTCTTT
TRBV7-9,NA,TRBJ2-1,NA,CASSPRGGSSYNEQFF,TGTGCCAGCAGCCCCCGAGGGGGAAGCTCCTACAATGAGCAGTTCTTC
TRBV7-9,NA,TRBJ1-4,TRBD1,CSSSYGQGGEKLFF,TGTTCCAGCAGCTATGGACAGGGTGGGGAAAAACTGTTTTTT
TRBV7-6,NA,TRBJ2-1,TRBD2,CASSRPGLAFNEQFF,TGTGCCAGCAGTCGTCCGGGACTAGCCTTCAATGAGCAGTTCTTC
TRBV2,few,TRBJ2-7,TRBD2,CASSRRIAGAADEQYF,TGTGCCAGCAGTCGCCGGATAGCGGGAGCCGCGGACGAGCAGTACTTC
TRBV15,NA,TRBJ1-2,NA,CATSGDSGRYGYTF,TGTGCCACCAGCGGTGACAGTGGCCGCTATGGCTACACCTTC
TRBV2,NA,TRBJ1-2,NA,CASSEGLLYGYTF,TGTGCCAGCAGCGAGGGCCTCCTCTATGGCTACACCTTC
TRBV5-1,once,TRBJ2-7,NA,CASSLELTGYEQYF,TGCGCCAGCAGCTTAGAATTAACAGGTTACGAGCAGTACTTC
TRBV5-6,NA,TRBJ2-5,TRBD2,CASSLAGALGQYF,TGTGCCAGCAGCTTAGCGGGGGCGCTTGGCCAGTACTTC
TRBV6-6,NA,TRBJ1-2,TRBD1,CASRRETGTGGSGYTF,TGTGCCAGCAGGCGCGAGACCGGGACAGGGGGCAGTGGCTACACCTTC
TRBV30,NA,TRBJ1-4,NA,CAGGAGEKLFF,TGTGCCGGGGGGGCAGGGGAAAAACTGTTTTTT
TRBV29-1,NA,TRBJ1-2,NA,CSWVQGSTGYGYTF,TGCAGTTGGGTGCAGGGTTCAACGGGTTATGGCTACACCTTC
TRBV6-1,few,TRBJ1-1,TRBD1,CASQVGQLNTEAFF,TGTGCCAGCCAAGTGGGACAGCTGAACACTGAAGCTTTCTTT
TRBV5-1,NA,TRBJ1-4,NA,CASSLGPGTNEKLFF,TGCGCCAGCAGCTTGGGGCCAGGGACTAATGAAAAACTGTTTTTT
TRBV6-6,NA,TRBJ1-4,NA,CASSPAEGSGKLFF,TGTGCCAGCAGCCCAGCGGAGGGTAGCGGAAAACTGTTTTTT
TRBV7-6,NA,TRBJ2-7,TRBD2,CASSQGLAGDEQYF,TGTGCCAGCAGCCAGGGACTAGCGGGGGACGAGCAGTACTTC
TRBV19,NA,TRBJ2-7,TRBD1,CASSIAGTGPYEQYF,TGTGCCAGTAGTATAGCCGGGACAGGGCCCTACGAGCAGTACTTC
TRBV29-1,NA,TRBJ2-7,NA,CSVWAGSYEQYF,TGCAGCGTTTGGGCGGGTTCCTACGAGCAGTACTTC
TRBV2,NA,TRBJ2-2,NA,CASSEAGIGTGELFF,TGTGCCAGCAGTGAAGCGGGCATTGGCACCGGGGAGCTGTTTTTT
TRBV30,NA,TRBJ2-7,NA,CAWSVRGEQYF,TGTGCCTGGAGTGTAAGGGGCGAGCAGTACTTC
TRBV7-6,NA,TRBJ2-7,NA,CASSPWMEGPTYEQYF,TGTGCCAGCAGCCCCTGGATGGAGGGGCCTACCTACGAGCAGTACTTC
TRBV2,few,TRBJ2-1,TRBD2,CASRAIAGVADEQFF,TGTGCCAGCAGGGCCATAGCGGGAGTAGCGGATGAGCAGTTCTTC
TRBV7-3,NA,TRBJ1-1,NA,CASSLRRGDEAFF,TGTGCCAGCAGCTTGCGGAGGGGCGATGAAGCTTTCTTT
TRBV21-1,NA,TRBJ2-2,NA,CASSKGAGTSGDPSGELFF,TGTGCCAGCAGCAAAGGTGCCGGGACTAGCGGAGATCCGTCCGGGGAGCTGTTTTTT
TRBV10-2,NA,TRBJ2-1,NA,CASSDYLGENEQFF,TGCGCCAGCAGCGACTACTTAGGTGAGAATGAGCAGTTCTTC
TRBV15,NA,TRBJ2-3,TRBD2,CATSKVSGSADTQYF,TGTGCCACCAGCAAGGTTAGCGGGAGCGCAGATACGCAGTATTTT
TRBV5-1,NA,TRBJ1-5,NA,CASRPSAGGNQPQHF,TGCGCCAGCAGACCCAGTGCAGGCGGCAATCAGCCCCAGCATTTT
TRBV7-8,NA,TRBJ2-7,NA,CASSTIPRGTYEQYF,TGTGCCAGCAGCACCATTCCCAGGGGTACCTACGAGCAGTACTTC
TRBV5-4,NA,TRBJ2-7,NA,CASSQDGGGRSGYEQYF,TGTGCCAGCAGCCAAGACGGGGGTGGGCGGTCTGGCTACGAGCAGTACTTC
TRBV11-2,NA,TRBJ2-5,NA,CASSLVAREETQYF,TGTGCCAGCAGCTTAGTAGCAAGAGAGGAGACCCAGTACTTC
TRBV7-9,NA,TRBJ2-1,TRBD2,CASSLVPSGYNEQFF,TGTGCCAGCAGCTTAGTACCTAGCGGGTACAATGAGCAGTTCTTC
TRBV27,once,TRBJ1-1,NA,CASSFLRTSEAFF,TGTGCCAGCAGTTTCCTTAGGACAAGCGAAGCTTTCTTT
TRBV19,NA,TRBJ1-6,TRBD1,CAIPPGRDRYSPLHF,TGTGCCATCCCTCCGGGTAGGGACAGATATTCACCCCTCCACTTT
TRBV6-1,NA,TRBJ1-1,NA,CASSEDRFREAFF,TGTGCCAGCAGTGAAGACAGGTTCAGGGAAGCTTTCTTT
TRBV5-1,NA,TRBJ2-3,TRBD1,CASSLVIQGEGTDTQYF,TGCGCCAGCAGCTTGGTGATACAGGGGGAAGGCACAGATACGCAGTATTTT
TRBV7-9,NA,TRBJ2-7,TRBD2,CSSSPTGTRDYEQYF,TGTTCCAGCAGCCCGACGGGGACTAGGGACTACGAGCAGTACTTC
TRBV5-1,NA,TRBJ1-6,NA,CASSLAGPRYNSPLHF,TGCGCCAGCAGCTTGGCAGGGCCACGCTATAATTCACCCCTCCACTTT
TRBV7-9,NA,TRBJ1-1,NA,CASSLADGAGKAFF,TGTGCCAGCAGCTTAGCGGATGGCGCGGGGAAAGCTTTCTTT
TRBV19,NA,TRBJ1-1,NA,CASSSRPVTEAFF,TGTGCCAGTAGTTCGCGGCCGGTTACTGAAGCTTTCTTT
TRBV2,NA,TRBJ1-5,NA,CASTLRFNQPQHF,TGTGCCAGCACCCTTCGTTTCAATCAGCCCCAGCATTTT
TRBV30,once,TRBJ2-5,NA,CAWRQGGWETQYF,TGTGCCTGGAGACAGGGTGGTTGGGAGACCCAGTACTTC
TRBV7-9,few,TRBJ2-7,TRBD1,CASSYPGQGTYEQYF,TGTGCCAGCAGCTATCCGGGACAGGGTACCTACGAGCAGTACTTC
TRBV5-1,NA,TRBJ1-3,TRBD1,CASSSPGQGNTIYF,TGCGCCAGCAGCTCCCCGGGACAGGGAAACACCATATATTTT